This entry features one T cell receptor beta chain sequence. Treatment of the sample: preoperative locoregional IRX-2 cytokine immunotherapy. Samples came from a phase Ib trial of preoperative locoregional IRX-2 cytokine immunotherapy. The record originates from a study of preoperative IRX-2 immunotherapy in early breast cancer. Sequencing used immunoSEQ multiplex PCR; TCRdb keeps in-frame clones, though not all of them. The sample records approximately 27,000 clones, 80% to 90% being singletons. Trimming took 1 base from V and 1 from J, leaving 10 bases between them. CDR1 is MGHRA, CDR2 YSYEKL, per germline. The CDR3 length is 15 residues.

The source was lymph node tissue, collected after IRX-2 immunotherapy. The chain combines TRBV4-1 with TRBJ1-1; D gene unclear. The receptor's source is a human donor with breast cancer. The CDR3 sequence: CASSQVRLRNTEAFF. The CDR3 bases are TGCGCCAGCAGCCAAGTCCGCTTGAGGAACACTGAAGCTTTCTTT.